This entry features one T cell receptor (beta chain) sequence. As yet, its antigen is unknown. Repertoires were generated with immunoSEQ multiplex PCR, while TCRdb's copy carries only in-frame clones and drops some. Altogether roughly 700,000 clones are present, roughly 70% being singletons, with the ten largest covering approximately 1.8%. These data belong to a study of shared clonotypes between healthy human individuals. The study's findings and limits: Investigators expected sequencing depth to affect clonotype sharing among donors. The study found about 5% of naive CD4 clonotypes shared across four donors. Memory subsets generally showed lower estimated richness than naive subsets.

CDR1 and CDR2 (germline): SGHRS, YFSETQ. The CDR3 is 15 amino acids. The V gene lost 4 bases and the J gene lost 6 bases, with 16 bases spanning the gap. The sequencing input was memory CD4+ T cells sorted from blood. Subset: CD45RA-negative fraction. The chain employs TRBV5-1 and TRBJ2-2; D ambiguous. This receptor was identified in a young woman in good health. CDR3 sequence (DNA): TGCGCCAGCAGCGATAAGGAACCCGTGGCCGGGGAGCTGTTTTTT. It yields the protein CASSDKEPVAGELFF.